These 10 T cell receptor beta chains came from one sample sequenced in a study of T cells in tuberculosis. Cells were sorted from thawed PBMC rested overnight and stained with GMM-loaded CD1B tetramer, viability dye and anti-CD3. CD1B tetramers were loaded with Rhodococcus equi-derived C32 glucose monomycolate. Assay: immunoSEQ multiplex PCR; the TCRdb copy retains only in-frame clones and omits some. Among approximately 58,000 clones listed, roughly 88% were seen once. The sample comprised CD1b-GMM tetramer-negative cells sorted from PBMCs. These receptors were obtained from an adult woman with latent tuberculosis.

This clone was recorded once. The chain recombines TRBV10-3 with TRBJ1-5; unclear D gene. Trimming stripped 11 bases from V and 1 base from J, with 12 bases between. Germline CDR1 reads ENHRY; CDR2 reads SYGVKD. The CDR3 totals 13 residues. The CDR3 DNA sequence: TGTGCCGCGACACAAGGAAGCAATCAGCCCCAGCATTTT. Translating gives CAATQGSNQPQHF.

This rearrangement joins TRBV28 to TRBJ2-5; 10 positions match TRBD2. The CDR3 loop spans 15 amino acids. The J segment lost 1 base and the V segment lost 7 bases, leaving 6 bases of the junction unmatched. Germline CDR1 reads MDHEN; CDR2 reads SYDVKM. CDR3 bases: TGTGCCAGCAATCTAGCGGGGGTCGTCCAAGAGACCCAGTACTTC. The encoded protein is CASNLAGVVQETQYF.

The chain recombines TRBV6-6 with TRBJ1-2, with D perhaps matching TRBD1 (6 bases). V lost 4 bases and J 6 bases, leaving 12 bases between the germline ends. The germline CDR1 and CDR2 sequences are MNHNY and SVGAGI (reference sequence). The CDR3 consists of 13 residues. CDR3 DNA: TGTGCCAGCAGTTTGCAGGGGAGCGATGGCTACACCTTC. Protein sequence: CASSLQGSDGYTF.

The V call is TRBV7-9, the J call TRBJ2-3; D possibly corresponds to TRBD2 (6 bases). Trimming cost V 6 bases and J 0 bases, with 10 bases left between them. Per the germline V gene, CDR1 is SEHNR and CDR2 is FQNEAQ (reference sequence). This CDR3 is 14 amino acids long. The CDR3 loop is CASSSGTSTDTQYF. CDR3 DNA sequence: TGTGCCAGCAGTTCGGGGACTAGCACAGATACGCAGTATTTT.

The chain links TRBV13 to TRBJ1-6; 8 nucleotides line up with TRBD1. CDR1 is PRHDT and CDR2 is FYEKMQ in the germline V gene (reference sequence). The CDR3 runs to 13 residues. V shed 6 bases and J 12 bases; nucleotides not matched to a gene: 7. CDR3 loop: CASRSDRGVPLHF. The CDR3 DNA is TGTGCCAGCAGGTCCGACAGGGGTGTACCCCTCCACTTT.

The CDR3 region has the DNA TGCGCCAGCAGCCAAGAGAGGGCCCGGGACAGGGTCTATGGCTACACCTTC. This encodes CASSQERARDRVYGYTF. V gene TRBV4-3 combines with J gene TRBJ1-2, with 9 bases aligning to TRBD1. The trim removed 0 bases at V and 4 bases at J, leaving 9 bases unmatched. CDR3 length equals 17 residues. CDR1 and CDR2 (germline): LGHNA, YSLEER.

The rearrangement links TRBV7-8 to TRBJ1-4, with D unresolved. Germline V CDR1 and CDR2: SGHVS, FQNEAQ. The CDR3 is made up of 12 amino acids. V was cut by 8 bases and J by 7 bases, with 11 bases left in between. In DNA form, the CDR3 reads TGTGCCAGCCCCAAATCCAGTGAAAAACTGTTTTTT. Its translation: CASPKSSEKLFF.

The chain combines TRBV7-2 with TRBJ1-2; 7 positions agree with TRBD1. This CDR3 has 15 amino acids. In germline, CDR1 is SGHTA, CDR2 FQGNSA. Losses at the gene ends were 1 base for V and 7 bases for J; bases not matched to a gene: 9. Here the CDR3 reads CASSLEGAGLGGYTF. CDR3 nucleotide sequence: TGTGCCAGCAGCTTAGAGGGGGCTGGTCTTGGTGGCTACACCTTC.

This rearrangement joins TRBV30 to TRBJ2-1, with TRBD1 identical over 8 bases. The CDR3 spans 11 residues. Germline CDR1 is GTSNPN and CDR2 is SVGIG (reference sequence). Losses at the gene ends were 5 bases for V and 7 bases for J; bases not matched to a gene: 1. CDR3 sequence: CAWGQGNEQFF. CDR3 nucleotide sequence: TGTGCCTGGGGACAGGGTAATGAGCAGTTCTTC.

V gene TRBV6-5 combines with J gene TRBJ2-7; TRBD1 aligns across 7 bases. Germline V gives CDR1 MNHEY, CDR2 SVGAGI. Unmatched junction bases numbered 6, after V lost 0 bases and J lost 4 bases. This CDR3 contains 15 residues. CDR3 nucleotide sequence: TGTGCCAGCAGTTACTCGGCAGGGGGATTTTACGAGCAGTACTTC. It is translated as CASSYSAGGFYEQYF.